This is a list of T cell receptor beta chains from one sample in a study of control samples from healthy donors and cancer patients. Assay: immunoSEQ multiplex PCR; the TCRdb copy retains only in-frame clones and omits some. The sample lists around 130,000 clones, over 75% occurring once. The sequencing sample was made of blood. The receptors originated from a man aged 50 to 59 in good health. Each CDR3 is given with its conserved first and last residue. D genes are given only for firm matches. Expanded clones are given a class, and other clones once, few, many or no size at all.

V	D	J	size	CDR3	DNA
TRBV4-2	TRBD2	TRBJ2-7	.	CASSQDPSGGAGEQYF	TGTGCCAGCAGCCAAGACCCTAGCGGGGGGGCCGGCGAGCAGTACTTC
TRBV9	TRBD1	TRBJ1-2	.	CASSFRAGGGYGYTF	TGTGCCAGCAGCTTTCGGGCAGGGGGAGGCTATGGCTACACCTTC
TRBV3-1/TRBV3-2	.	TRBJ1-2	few	CASSQELSRGYTF	TGTGCCAGCAGCCAAGAATTATCGCGTGGCTACACCTTC
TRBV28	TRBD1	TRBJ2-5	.	CASSLIQGARKTQYF	TGTGCCAGCAGTTTAATACAGGGGGCGCGGAAGACCCAGTACTTC
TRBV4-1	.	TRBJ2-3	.	CASSQTGITSTDTQYF	TGCGCCAGCAGCCAAACGGGAATCACAAGCACAGATACGCAGTATTTT
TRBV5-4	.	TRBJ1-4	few	CASSLNRGGATNEKLFF	TGTGCCAGCAGCTTAAATAGAGGAGGTGCAACTAATGAAAAACTGTTTTTT
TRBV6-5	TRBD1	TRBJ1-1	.	CASRTGTEAFF	TGTGCCAGCAGGACAGGGACTGAAGCTTTCTTT
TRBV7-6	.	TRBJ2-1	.	CASSLETYPKAQFF	TGTGCCAGCAGCTTAGAAACTTATCCAAAGGCGCAGTTCTTC
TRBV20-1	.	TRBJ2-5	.	CSAEQETQYF	TGCAGTGCAGAACAAGAGACCCAGTACTTC
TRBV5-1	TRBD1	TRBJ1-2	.	CASSRDRELYGYTF	TGCGCCAGCAGTCGGGACAGGGAGCTTTATGGCTACACCTTC
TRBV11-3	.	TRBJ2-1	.	CASSLNGEQFF	TGTGCCAGCAGCCTAAACGGTGAGCAGTTCTTC
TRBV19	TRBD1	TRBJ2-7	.	CASRPRTGGGYEQYF	TGTGCCAGTAGGCCTCGGACAGGGGGCGGCTACGAGCAGTACTTC
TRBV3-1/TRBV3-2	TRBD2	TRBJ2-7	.	CASSQVGGTPYEQYF	TGTGCCAGCAGCCAAGTCGGGGGGACCCCCTACGAGCAGTACTTC
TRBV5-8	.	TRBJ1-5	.	CASSLAGLGNQPQHF	TGTGCCAGCAGCTTGGCGGGTTTGGGCAATCAGCCCCAGCATTTT
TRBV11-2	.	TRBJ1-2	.	CASSSRRGGYTF	TGTGCCAGCAGCTCCCGGAGGGGTGGCTACACCTTC
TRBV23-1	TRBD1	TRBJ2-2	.	CASSHWTGGNTGELFF	TGCGCCAGCAGTCACTGGACAGGGGGCAACACCGGGGAGCTGTTTTTT
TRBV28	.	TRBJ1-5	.	CASSLFVQARDQPQHF	TGTGCCAGCAGTTTATTTGTCCAGGCCCGCGATCAGCCCCAGCATTTT
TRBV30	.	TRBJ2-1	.	CAWSVVRGNEQFF	TGTGCCTGGAGTGTAGTCAGGGGCAATGAGCAGTTCTTC
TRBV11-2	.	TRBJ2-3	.	CASSPGVPDTQYF	TGTGCCAGCAGCCCGGGGGTACCAGATACGCAGTATTTT
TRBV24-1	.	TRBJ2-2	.	CATSHISTGELFF	TGTGCCACCAGTCACATTTCCACCGGGGAGCTGTTTTTT
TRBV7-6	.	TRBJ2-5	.	CASSSGEYQETQYF	TGTGCCAGCAGCTCGGGAGAGTACCAAGAGACCCAGTACTTC
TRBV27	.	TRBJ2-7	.	CASSLYQGAYEQYF	TGTGCCAGCAGTTTATATCAGGGTGCCTACGAGCAGTACTTC
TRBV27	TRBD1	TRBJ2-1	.	CASSLFRGSSYNEQFF	TGTGCCAGCAGTTTATTCAGGGGGAGCTCCTACAATGAGCAGTTCTTC
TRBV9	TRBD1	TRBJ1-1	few	CASSSQPGQGTMNTEAFF	TGTGCCAGCAGCTCTCAACCGGGACAGGGAACCATGAACACTGAAGCTTTCTTT
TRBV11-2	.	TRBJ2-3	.	CASSPRLRPRGTDTQYF	TGTGCCAGCAGCCCCCGCCTGCGACCACGCGGCACAGATACGCAGTATTTT
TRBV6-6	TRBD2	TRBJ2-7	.	CASSPAGTSGGQTYEQYF	TGTGCCAGCAGTCCCGCCGGGACTAGCGGGGGGCAAACCTACGAGCAGTACTTC
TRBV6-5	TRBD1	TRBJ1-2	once	CASSIDRGVYGYTF	TGTGCCAGCAGTATCGACAGGGGCGTCTATGGCTACACCTTC
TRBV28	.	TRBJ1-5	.	CASSLYRVDQPQHF	TGTGCCAGCAGTTTATACAGGGTCGATCAGCCCCAGCATTTT
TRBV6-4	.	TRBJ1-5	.	CASDWGYDQPQHF	TGTGCCAGCGACTGGGGGTATGATCAGCCCCAGCATTTT
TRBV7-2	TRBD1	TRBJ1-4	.	CASSLTGALNEKLFF	TGTGCCAGCAGCTTGACAGGGGCACTTAATGAAAAACTGTTTTTT
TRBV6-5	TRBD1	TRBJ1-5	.	CASRGTGGNQPQHF	TGTGCCAGCAGGGGTACAGGGGGCAATCAGCCCCAGCATTTT
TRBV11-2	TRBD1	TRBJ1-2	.	CASSLGPRQGGGGYTF	TGTGCCAGCAGCTTAGGACCACGACAGGGGGGCGGCGGCTACACCTTC
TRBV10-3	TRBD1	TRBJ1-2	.	CAISGRQGFDGYTF	TGTGCCATCAGTGGCAGACAGGGGTTCGATGGCTACACCTTC
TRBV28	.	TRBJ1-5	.	CASSFEQDYQPQHF	TGTGCCAGCAGTTTTGAACAGGACTATCAGCCCCAGCATTTT
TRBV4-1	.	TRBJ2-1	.	CASSHVRAEQFF	TGCGCCAGCAGCCATGTTAGGGCTGAGCAGTTCTTC
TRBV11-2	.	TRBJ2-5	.	CASSLSWVETGTQYF	TGTGCCAGCAGCTTAAGCTGGGTCGAGACGGGGACCCAGTACTTC
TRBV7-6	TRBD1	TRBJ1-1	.	CASSLVLGQGFLNTEAFF	TGTGCCAGCAGCTTAGTCTTGGGACAGGGCTTTTTGAACACTGAAGCTTTCTTT
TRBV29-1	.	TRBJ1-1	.	CSVEETGNTEAFF	TGCAGCGTTGAAGAAACCGGGAACACTGAAGCTTTCTTT
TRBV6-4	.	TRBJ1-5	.	CASSPRTEISNQPQHF	TGTGCCAGCAGCCCTAGGACAGAGATTAGCAATCAGCCCCAGCATTTT
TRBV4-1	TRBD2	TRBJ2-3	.	CASSQDLSGGLCF	TGCGCCAGCAGCCAAGATCTTAGCGGGGGTCTATGTTTC
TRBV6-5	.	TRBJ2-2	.	CASRRAANTGELFF	TGTGCCAGCAGAAGGGCCGCGAACACCGGGGAGCTGTTTTTT
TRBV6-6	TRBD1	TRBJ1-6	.	CASSGTGIFNSPLHF	TGTGCCAGCAGCGGGACAGGGATTTTTAATTCACCCCTCCACTTT
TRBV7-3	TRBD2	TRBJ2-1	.	CAGSPNLLAGGPYDYNEQFF	TGTGCCGGCAGCCCTAACCTACTAGCGGGGGGCCCCTACGACTACAATGAGCAGTTCTTC
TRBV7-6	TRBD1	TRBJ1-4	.	CASSLRQQGARANEKLFF	TGTGCCAGCAGCCTTCGACAACAGGGGGCGAGGGCTAATGAAAAACTGTTTTTT
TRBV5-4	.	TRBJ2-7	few	CASSSVHRVHEQYF	TGTGCCAGCAGCTCGGTTCATAGGGTTCACGAGCAGTACTTC
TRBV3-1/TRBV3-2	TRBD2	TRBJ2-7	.	CASSHTGGLFEQYF	TGTGCCAGCAGCCATACGGGGGGGCTCTTCGAGCAGTACTTC
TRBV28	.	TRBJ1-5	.	CASSFMKGNQPQHF	TGTGCCAGCAGTTTTATGAAGGGCAATCAGCCCCAGCATTTT
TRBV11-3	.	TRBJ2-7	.	CASSLVLGSNEQYF	TGTGCCAGCAGCTTAGTTTTGGGATCTAACGAGCAGTACTTC
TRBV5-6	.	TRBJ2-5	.	CASSLVSPGRVETQYF	TGTGCCAGCAGCTTGGTATCGCCAGGCAGGGTGGAGACCCAGTACTTC
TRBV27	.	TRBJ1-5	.	CASSSGWKGNQPQHF	TGTGCCAGCAGTAGTGGGTGGAAAGGCAATCAGCCCCAGCATTTT
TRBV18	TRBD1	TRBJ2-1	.	CASSPTDRAYNEQFF	TGTGCCAGCTCACCCACGGACAGGGCCTACAATGAGCAGTTCTTC
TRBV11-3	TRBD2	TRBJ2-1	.	CASSLDSGGRPRFF	TGTGCCAGCAGCTTAGATAGCGGGGGCCGACCCCGGTTCTTC
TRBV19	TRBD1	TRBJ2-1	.	CASSIGQGEYNEQFF	TGTGCCAGTAGTATCGGACAGGGGGAGTACAATGAGCAGTTCTTC
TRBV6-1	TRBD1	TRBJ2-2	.	CASSEPGQGRTGELFF	TGTGCCAGCAGTGAACCCGGACAGGGTCGCACCGGGGAGCTGTTTTTT
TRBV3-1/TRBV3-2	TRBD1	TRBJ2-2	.	CASSQQRDRGRGELFF	TGTGCCAGCAGCCAACAAAGGGACAGGGGGCGAGGGGAGCTGTTTTTT